The entry below describes one T cell receptor beta chain. The sample belongs to a study of blood T cell repertoires in COVID-19. Study at large: Samples taken during acute and convalescent COVID-19 were collected in the United States, Italy and Spain. T cells, B-cell-depleted T cells, or PBMCs supplied cDNA or gDNA.

Per the original methods: The assay estimated nucleated cells by amplifying reference gene primers. Sequenced by immunoSEQ multiplex PCR; TCRdb stores in-frame clones only, minus some. That table is the source of V, J and clone size, and D and trimming were worked out from the DNA. The sample lists 75,000 to 90,000 clones; approximately 88% were seen once. The CDR3 covers 14 residues. In germline, CDR1 is LGHDT, CDR2 YNNKEL (reference sequence). V was pared by 4 bases and J by 8 bases, with 4 bases of the junction left unmatched. The V and J genes are TRBV3-1 (or the pseudogene TRBV3-2) and TRBJ2-2, with 10 bases lining up with TRBD2. Sequenced: peripheral blood. The origin of this receptor is a man older than 75 with acute or convalescent COVID-19. The CDR3 DNA is TGTGCCAGCAGCCCCCTAGCGGGAGAGGGGGAGCTGTTTTTT. As protein: CASSPLAGEGELFF.